The TCR beta chain described here comes from a study of CD8+CD57+ T cells in acquired aplastic anemia. On the study more broadly: DNA recovered from sorted CD4+ and CD8+ cells had a mean of 3.2 ug. CD4+ cell libraries from healthy donors averaged around 11 million reads.

The template used for profiling TCR beta VDJ and CDR3 was genomic DNA. TCRdb re-analysed the reads in MiXCR, keeping a single row per CDR3 protein. The table includes approximately 170,000 distinct CDR3 sequences, roughly 63% detected once. This CDR3 comprises 15 residues. J lost 3 bases, V lost 6 bases, and 10 bases had no gene match. Germline V gene sequence: CDR1 SQVTM, CDR2 ANQGSEA. General study results and limits: Between patients and controls, CD8+ Simpson's diversity did not vary significantly. It was found that 25 to 35 CD8+ CDR3 sequences were shared between patients and controls.

As for this clonotype: Its antigen is not identified.

Material for sequencing was sorted CD4+, CD8+, or CD8+CD57+ T cells (not recorded which) from PBMCs. The J gene is TRBJ2-7, the V gene TRBV29-1, with 11 bases aligning to TRBD2. This clonotype originated in a human donor in good health. The chain's CDR3 is CSVDRELAGGYEQYF. Here the CDR3 DNA reads TGCAGCGTGGACAGGGAGCTAGCGGGAGGCTACGAGCAGTACTTC.